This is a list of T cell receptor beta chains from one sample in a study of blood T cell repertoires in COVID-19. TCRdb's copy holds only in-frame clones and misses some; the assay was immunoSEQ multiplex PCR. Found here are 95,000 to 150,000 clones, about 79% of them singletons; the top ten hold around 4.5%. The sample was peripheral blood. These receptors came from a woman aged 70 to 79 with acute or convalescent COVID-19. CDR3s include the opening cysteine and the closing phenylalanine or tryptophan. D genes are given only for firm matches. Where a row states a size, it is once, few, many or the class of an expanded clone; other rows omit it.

CDR3nt: TGTGCCTGGAGCGGTGGGGACAGATATAATGAAAAACTGTTTTTT
CDR3aa: CAWSGGDRYNEKLFF
v_gene: TRBV30
j_gene: TRBJ1-4
abundance: NA
d_gene: TRBD1

CDR3nt: TGTGCCAGCAGCTCCTCGGGATTTTTGAACACTGAAGCTTTCTTT
CDR3aa: CASSSSGFLNTEAFF
v_gene: TRBV11-2
j_gene: TRBJ1-1
abundance: NA
d_gene: NA

CDR3nt: TGTGCCAGCAGCTTGGAACAGATAACAAACTATGGCTACACCTTC
CDR3aa: CASSLEQITNYGYTF
v_gene: TRBV5-4
j_gene: TRBJ1-2
abundance: NA
d_gene: NA

CDR3nt: TGTGCCAGCAGCTTGGTCGGGGGGTCGTACAATGAGCAGTTCTTC
CDR3aa: CASSLVGGSYNEQFF
v_gene: TRBV5-4
j_gene: TRBJ2-1
abundance: NA
d_gene: TRBD2

CDR3nt: TGTGCCAGCAGCTTAAAGGGTGACAGCTATGGCTACACCTTC
CDR3aa: CASSLKGDSYGYTF
v_gene: TRBV7-2
j_gene: TRBJ1-2
abundance: NA
d_gene: NA

CDR3nt: TGTGCCTATCGCCCGGACAGTCTGAACACTGAAGCTTTCTTT
CDR3aa: CAYRPDSLNTEAFF
v_gene: TRBV30
j_gene: TRBJ1-1
abundance: NA
d_gene: NA

CDR3nt: TGTGCCAGCAATAGTAGAGGGCCGGGTAATTCACCCCTCCACTTT
CDR3aa: CASNSRGPGNSPLHF
v_gene: TRBV6-5
j_gene: TRBJ1-6
abundance: NA
d_gene: NA

CDR3nt: TGTGCCAGCAACCCGGGACAGTCATACACTGAAGCTTTCTTT
CDR3aa: CASNPGQSYTEAFF
v_gene: TRBV3-1/TRBV3-2
j_gene: TRBJ1-1
abundance: few
d_gene: TRBD1

CDR3nt: TGTGCCAGCAGACCCGGACAGGGTGTCGGCACTGAAGCTTTCTTT
CDR3aa: CASRPGQGVGTEAFF
v_gene: TRBV6-5
j_gene: TRBJ1-1
abundance: NA
d_gene: TRBD1

CDR3nt: TGTGCCAGCAGCTTAGCGCGGAGGTCTAACTATGGCTACACCTTC
CDR3aa: CASSLARRSNYGYTF
v_gene: TRBV7-2
j_gene: TRBJ1-2
abundance: NA
d_gene: NA

CDR3nt: TGTGCCAGCAGCTCGTACAGGGGGTTTAACCAAGATGGCTACACCTTC
CDR3aa: CASSSYRGFNQDGYTF
v_gene: TRBV7-6
j_gene: TRBJ1-2
abundance: NA
d_gene: TRBD1

CDR3nt: TGTGCCAGCAGTTTAGGGCGGGGGTCTGAAGCTTTCTTT
CDR3aa: CASSLGRGSEAFF
v_gene: TRBV27
j_gene: TRBJ1-1
abundance: once
d_gene: NA

CDR3nt: TGTGCCAGCAGCGGTATCCCCGGGCCGCTAGCAAGGAATGAGCAGTTCTTC
CDR3aa: CASSGIPGPLARNEQFF
v_gene: TRBV3-1/TRBV3-2
j_gene: TRBJ2-1
abundance: NA
d_gene: NA

CDR3nt: TGCGCCAGCAGCCAAGTAGGACAGGGAACTGAAGCTTTCTTT
CDR3aa: CASSQVGQGTEAFF
v_gene: TRBV4-3
j_gene: TRBJ1-1
abundance: NA
d_gene: TRBD1

CDR3nt: TGTGCCAGCAGTTACCCCGGGACTAGCGGGGCGAGGACCCAGTACTTC
CDR3aa: CASSYPGTSGARTQYF
v_gene: TRBV6-2/TRBV6-3
j_gene: TRBJ2-5
abundance: NA
d_gene: TRBD2

CDR3nt: TGTGCCAGCAGCTTAGGGGCAGTGGACTACGAGCAGTACTTC
CDR3aa: CASSLGAVDYEQYF
v_gene: TRBV11-1
j_gene: TRBJ2-7
abundance: NA
d_gene: NA

CDR3nt: TGTGCCAGCAGCCAAGGACAGGGGGCGTATGGCTACACCTTC
CDR3aa: CASSQGQGAYGYTF
v_gene: TRBV5-5
j_gene: TRBJ1-2
abundance: NA
d_gene: TRBD1

CDR3nt: TGTGCCAGCTCACCGGGTTCGACAGCTGTAAACTATGGCTACACCTTC
CDR3aa: CASSPGSTAVNYGYTF
v_gene: TRBV18
j_gene: TRBJ1-2
abundance: NA
d_gene: NA

CDR3nt: TGCGCCAGCAGCTTGGGTTTTCCAGAGGGTCTGGAGACCCAGTACTTC
CDR3aa: CASSLGFPEGLETQYF
v_gene: TRBV5-1
j_gene: TRBJ2-5
abundance: once
d_gene: NA

CDR3nt: TGTGCCAGCAGCAAACCCCCAACGACAGGGATTAATCAGCCCCAGCATTTT
CDR3aa: CASSKPPTTGINQPQHF
v_gene: TRBV21-1
j_gene: TRBJ1-5
abundance: NA
d_gene: NA

CDR3nt: TGTGCCAGTGGGCTCGCCGGGACAGGGCGCGAAAAACTGTTTTTT
CDR3aa: CASGLAGTGREKLFF
v_gene: TRBV19
j_gene: TRBJ1-4
abundance: NA
d_gene: TRBD1

CDR3nt: TGTGCCAGCAGTGATCCCGGGAGCAACTATGGCTACACCTTC
CDR3aa: CASSDPGSNYGYTF
v_gene: TRBV2
j_gene: TRBJ1-2
abundance: NA
d_gene: NA

CDR3nt: TGTGCCAGCAGCTTGGGGGCGTCTCAGCCCCAGCATTTT
CDR3aa: CASSLGASQPQHF
v_gene: TRBV5-5
j_gene: TRBJ1-5
abundance: NA
d_gene: NA

CDR3nt: TGTGCCAGCAAGCGTGGCGGTGTTATAGGTTCCGGGGAGCTGTTTTTT
CDR3aa: CASKRGGVIGSGELFF
v_gene: TRBV3-1/TRBV3-2
j_gene: TRBJ2-2
abundance: NA
d_gene: NA

CDR3nt: TGTGCCAGCAGCTTACAAAACAGGGGAAGGAATTCACCCCTCCACTTT
CDR3aa: CASSLQNRGRNSPLHF
v_gene: TRBV11-2
j_gene: TRBJ1-6
abundance: NA
d_gene: TRBD1

CDR3nt: TGTGCCAGTAGTGAATTTAGCGGGGGGGCCGTCGAGACCCAGTACTTC
CDR3aa: CASSEFSGGAVETQYF
v_gene: TRBV19
j_gene: TRBJ2-5
abundance: NA
d_gene: TRBD2

CDR3nt: TGTGCCAGCAGCTCCCGACTAGCTATATACAATGAGCAGTTCTTC
CDR3aa: CASSSRLAIYNEQFF
v_gene: TRBV11-2
j_gene: TRBJ2-1
abundance: NA
d_gene: TRBD2

CDR3nt: TGTGCCAGCAGTTCAAATAATGAAAAACTGTTTTTT
CDR3aa: CASSSNNEKLFF
v_gene: TRBV2
j_gene: TRBJ1-4
abundance: NA
d_gene: NA

CDR3nt: TGTGCCAGCAGTGCCGAGGGACATAACGATGGCTACACCTTC
CDR3aa: CASSAEGHNDGYTF
v_gene: TRBV2
j_gene: TRBJ1-2
abundance: NA
d_gene: NA

CDR3nt: TGCGCCAGCAGGCCCGGAGTAGATGGCTACACCTTC
CDR3aa: CASRPGVDGYTF
v_gene: TRBV5-1
j_gene: TRBJ1-2
abundance: NA
d_gene: NA

CDR3nt: TGTGCCAGCCGCGGGGGGGCGCAAACCTTT
CDR3aa: CASRGGAQTF
v_gene: TRBV12-3/TRBV12-4
j_gene: TRBJ1-1
abundance: NA
d_gene: NA

CDR3nt: TGCGCCAGCAGCCCAAGTGCGCCGACTGGCGAGTCTGAAGCTTTCTTT
CDR3aa: CASSPSAPTGESEAFF
v_gene: TRBV5-1
j_gene: TRBJ1-1
abundance: few
d_gene: NA

CDR3nt: TGTGCCAGTAGTACCAGCTACGACAGTCCGGTTTACGAGCAGTACTTC
CDR3aa: CASSTSYDSPVYEQYF
v_gene: TRBV19
j_gene: TRBJ2-7
abundance: NA
d_gene: NA

CDR3nt: TGTGCCTGGAGTACCCGGGTTTCCAATTCACCCCTCCACTTT
CDR3aa: CAWSTRVSNSPLHF
v_gene: TRBV30
j_gene: TRBJ1-6
abundance: once
d_gene: NA

CDR3nt: TGTGCCAGCAGCTTGCGGCAGGGGGACTATGGCTACACCTTC
CDR3aa: CASSLRQGDYGYTF
v_gene: TRBV5-4
j_gene: TRBJ1-2
abundance: NA
d_gene: TRBD1

CDR3nt: TGTGCCAGCAGAGGGACACCTAACTATGGCTACACCTTC
CDR3aa: CASRGTPNYGYTF
v_gene: TRBV6-5
j_gene: TRBJ1-2
abundance: NA
d_gene: NA

CDR3nt: TGTGCCAGCAGCTTACCGGGACAGGGACATGGCTACACCTTC
CDR3aa: CASSLPGQGHGYTF
v_gene: TRBV5-6
j_gene: TRBJ1-2
abundance: NA
d_gene: TRBD1

CDR3nt: TGCGCCAGCAGCCAAACACAGGGGGTTTCACCCCTCCACTTT
CDR3aa: CASSQTQGVSPLHF
v_gene: TRBV4-3
j_gene: TRBJ1-6
abundance: once
d_gene: TRBD1

CDR3nt: TGTGCCAGCAGCTTGGCCCGCAGGGGAGAGACCCAGTACTTC
CDR3aa: CASSLARRGETQYF
v_gene: TRBV5-4
j_gene: TRBJ2-5
abundance: NA
d_gene: NA

CDR3nt: TGTGCCAGCAGCCCCCCGGGGGGGACCTATGGCTACACCTTC
CDR3aa: CASSPPGGTYGYTF
v_gene: TRBV11-1
j_gene: TRBJ1-2
abundance: NA
d_gene: NA

CDR3nt: TGTGCCAGCAGCCGCTTCCCCCAGGGGATAAGCAATCAGCCCCAGCATTTT
CDR3aa: CASSRFPQGISNQPQHF
v_gene: TRBV4-2
j_gene: TRBJ1-5
abundance: few
d_gene: NA

CDR3nt: TGTGCCAGTAGCTCGCAGGGGGGATCCGGGGAAAAACTGTTTTTT
CDR3aa: CASSSQGGSGEKLFF
v_gene: TRBV19
j_gene: TRBJ1-4
abundance: NA
d_gene: TRBD1

CDR3nt: TGTGCCAGCAGCCCGGGACAGGATAACTACGAGCAGTACTTC
CDR3aa: CASSPGQDNYEQYF
v_gene: TRBV9
j_gene: TRBJ2-7
abundance: NA
d_gene: TRBD1

CDR3nt: TGTGCCAGCGGCGAACAGGGGAACACTGAAGCTTTCTTT
CDR3aa: CASGEQGNTEAFF
v_gene: TRBV11-3
j_gene: TRBJ1-1
abundance: NA
d_gene: NA

CDR3nt: TGCAGCGTTGAATTGGTGACAGGGGGGCCCCAGCATTTT
CDR3aa: CSVELVTGGPQHF
v_gene: TRBV29-1
j_gene: TRBJ1-5
abundance: few
d_gene: TRBD1

CDR3nt: TGTGCCAGCAGCAGCCAACCCCGAGAAGGCTACACCTTC
CDR3aa: CASSSQPREGYTF
v_gene: TRBV7-2
j_gene: TRBJ1-2
abundance: NA
d_gene: NA

CDR3nt: TGTGCCAGCAGCGGGGGACAGCCTGGGGAGACCCAGTACTTC
CDR3aa: CASSGGQPGETQYF
v_gene: TRBV7-7
j_gene: TRBJ2-5
abundance: NA
d_gene: TRBD1

CDR3nt: TGTGCCAGCAGCTCGATAGCCGGGAACTATGGCTACACCTTC
CDR3aa: CASSSIAGNYGYTF
v_gene: TRBV11-1
j_gene: TRBJ1-2
abundance: NA
d_gene: NA

CDR3nt: TGTGCCAGTAGTGTGACAGGGGGCTACGGGCAGCCCCAGCATTTT
CDR3aa: CASSVTGGYGQPQHF
v_gene: TRBV19
j_gene: TRBJ1-5
abundance: NA
d_gene: TRBD1

CDR3nt: TGTGCCAGCAGCTCGACAGATCAGCCCCAGCATTTT
CDR3aa: CASSSTDQPQHF
v_gene: TRBV5-6
j_gene: TRBJ1-5
abundance: NA
d_gene: NA

CDR3nt: TGTGCCAGCTCACGGGGACAGGCGGCTGAAGCTTTCTTT
CDR3aa: CASSRGQAAEAFF
v_gene: TRBV18
j_gene: TRBJ1-1
abundance: NA
d_gene: TRBD1

CDR3nt: TGTGCCTGGAGTGTACAGGGGCAAGGAAACACCATATATTTT
CDR3aa: CAWSVQGQGNTIYF
v_gene: TRBV30
j_gene: TRBJ1-3
abundance: NA
d_gene: TRBD1

CDR3nt: TGTGCCGGTAGCGGGGGGGCTGACTCCTACAATGAGCAGTTCTTC
CDR3aa: CAGSGGADSYNEQFF
v_gene: TRBV30
j_gene: TRBJ2-1
abundance: NA
d_gene: TRBD2

CDR3nt: TGCGCCAGCAGCTTGGCTCGGGATGCTGAGCAGTTCTTC
CDR3aa: CASSLARDAEQFF
v_gene: TRBV5-1
j_gene: TRBJ2-1
abundance: NA
d_gene: NA